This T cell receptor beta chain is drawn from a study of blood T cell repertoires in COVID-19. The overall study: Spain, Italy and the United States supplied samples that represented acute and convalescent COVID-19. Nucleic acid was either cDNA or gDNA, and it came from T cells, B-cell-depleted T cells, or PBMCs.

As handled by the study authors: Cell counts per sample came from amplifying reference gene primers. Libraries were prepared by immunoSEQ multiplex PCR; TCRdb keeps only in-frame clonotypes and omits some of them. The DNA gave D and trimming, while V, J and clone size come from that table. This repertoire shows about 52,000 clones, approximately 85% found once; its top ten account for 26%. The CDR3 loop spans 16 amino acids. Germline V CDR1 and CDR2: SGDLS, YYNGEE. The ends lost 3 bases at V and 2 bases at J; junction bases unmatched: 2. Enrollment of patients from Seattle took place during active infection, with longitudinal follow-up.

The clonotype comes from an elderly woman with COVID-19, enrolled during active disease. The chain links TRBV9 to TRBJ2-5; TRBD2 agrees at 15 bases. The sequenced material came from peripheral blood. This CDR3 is CASSAGLAGGQETQYF. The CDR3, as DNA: TGTGCCAGCAGCGCGGGACTAGCGGGAGGTCAAGAGACCCAGTACTTC.